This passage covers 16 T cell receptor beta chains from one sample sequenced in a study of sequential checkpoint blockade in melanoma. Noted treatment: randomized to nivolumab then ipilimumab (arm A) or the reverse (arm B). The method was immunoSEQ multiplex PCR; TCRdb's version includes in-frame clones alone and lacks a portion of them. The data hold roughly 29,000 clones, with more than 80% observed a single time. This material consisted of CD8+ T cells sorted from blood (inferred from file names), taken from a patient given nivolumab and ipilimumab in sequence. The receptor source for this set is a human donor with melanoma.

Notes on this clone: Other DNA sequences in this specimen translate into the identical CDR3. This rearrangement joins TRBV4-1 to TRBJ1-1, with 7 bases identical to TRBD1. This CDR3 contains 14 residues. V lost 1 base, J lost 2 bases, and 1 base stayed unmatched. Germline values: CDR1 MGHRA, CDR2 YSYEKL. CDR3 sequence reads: CASSQGQGNTEAFF. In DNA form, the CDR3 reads TGCGCCAGCAGCCAAGGACAGGGTAACACTGAAGCTTTCTTT.

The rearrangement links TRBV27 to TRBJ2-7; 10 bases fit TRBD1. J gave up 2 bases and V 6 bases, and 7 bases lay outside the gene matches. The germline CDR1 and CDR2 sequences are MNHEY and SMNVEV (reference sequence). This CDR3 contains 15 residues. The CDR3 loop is CASSISGTGAYEQYF. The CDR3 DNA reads TGTGCCAGCAGCATATCCGGGACAGGGGCCTACGAGCAGTACTTC.

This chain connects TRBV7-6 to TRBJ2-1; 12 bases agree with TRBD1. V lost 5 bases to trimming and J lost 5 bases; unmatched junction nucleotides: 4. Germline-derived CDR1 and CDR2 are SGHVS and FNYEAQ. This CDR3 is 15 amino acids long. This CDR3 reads CASSLGTGGHNEQFF. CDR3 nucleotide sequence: TGTGCCAGCAGCCTGGGGACAGGGGGCCACAATGAGCAGTTCTTC.

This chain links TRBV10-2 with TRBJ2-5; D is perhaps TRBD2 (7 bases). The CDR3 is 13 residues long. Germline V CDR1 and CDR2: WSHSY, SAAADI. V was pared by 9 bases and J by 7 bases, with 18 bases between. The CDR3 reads CASLGGPRGTQYF. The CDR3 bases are TGCGCCAGTCTCGGGGGGCCCCGGGGGACCCAGTACTTC.

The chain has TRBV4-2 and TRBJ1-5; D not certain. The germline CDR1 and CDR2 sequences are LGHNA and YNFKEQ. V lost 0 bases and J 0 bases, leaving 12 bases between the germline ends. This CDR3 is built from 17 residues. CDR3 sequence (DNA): TGTGCCAGCAGCCAAGACTCCCGGGGATATAGCAATCAGCCCCAGCATTTT. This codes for CASSQDSRGYSNQPQHF.

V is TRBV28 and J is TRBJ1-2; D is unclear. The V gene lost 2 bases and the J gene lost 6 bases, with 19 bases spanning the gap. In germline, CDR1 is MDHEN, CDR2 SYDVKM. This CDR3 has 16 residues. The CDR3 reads CASSLGSNRIRHGYTF. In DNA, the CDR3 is TGTGCCAGCAGTTTAGGTTCGAACAGAATCAGGCATGGCTACACCTTC.

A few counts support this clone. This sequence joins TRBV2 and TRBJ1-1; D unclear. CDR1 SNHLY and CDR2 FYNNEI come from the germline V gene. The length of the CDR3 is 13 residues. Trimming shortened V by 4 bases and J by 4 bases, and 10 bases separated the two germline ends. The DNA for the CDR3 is TGTGCCAGCAGTGCCGGCCCTAGCACTGAAGCTTTCTTT. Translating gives CASSAGPSTEAFF.

The CDR3 reads CASSLSSGNNYEQYF. The CDR3 DNA follows: TGTGCCAGCAGCTTAAGTTCAGGGAATAACTACGAGCAGTACTTC. The chain uses TRBV7-9 and TRBJ2-7, with a tentative D call TRBD1 (5 bases). Germline assignment: CDR1 SEHNR and CDR2 FQNEAQ (reference sequence). Trimming took off 2 bases at V and 3 bases at J, with 14 bases between the two ends. CDR3 length equals 15 residues.

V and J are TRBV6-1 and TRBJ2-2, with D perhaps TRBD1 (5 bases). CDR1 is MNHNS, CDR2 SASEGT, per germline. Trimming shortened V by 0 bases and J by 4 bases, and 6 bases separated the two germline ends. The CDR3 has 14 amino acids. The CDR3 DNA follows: TGTGCCAGCAGTGAAGCACAGGCCACCGGGGAGCTGTTTTTT. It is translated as CASSEAQATGELFF.

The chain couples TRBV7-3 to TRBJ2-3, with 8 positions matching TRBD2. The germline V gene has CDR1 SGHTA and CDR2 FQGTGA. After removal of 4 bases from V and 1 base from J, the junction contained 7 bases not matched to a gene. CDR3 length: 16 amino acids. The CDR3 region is CASSSGLEGGTDTQYF. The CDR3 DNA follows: TGTGCCAGCAGCTCGGGACTAGAGGGGGGCACAGATACGCAGTATTTT.

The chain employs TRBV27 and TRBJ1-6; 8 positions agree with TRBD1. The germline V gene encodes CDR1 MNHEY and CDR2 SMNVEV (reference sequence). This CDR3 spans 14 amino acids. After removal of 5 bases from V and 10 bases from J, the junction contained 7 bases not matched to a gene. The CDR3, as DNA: TGTGCCAGCAGTGCAGGGGGCGGAATGTCACCCCTCCACTTT. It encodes CASSAGGGMSPLHF.

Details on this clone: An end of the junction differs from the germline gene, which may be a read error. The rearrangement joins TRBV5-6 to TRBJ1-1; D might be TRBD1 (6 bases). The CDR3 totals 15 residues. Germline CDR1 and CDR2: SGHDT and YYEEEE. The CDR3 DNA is TGTGCCAGCAGCCAGGGGACGTACCTGAACGCTGAAGCTTTCTTT. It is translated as CASSQGTYLNAEAFF.

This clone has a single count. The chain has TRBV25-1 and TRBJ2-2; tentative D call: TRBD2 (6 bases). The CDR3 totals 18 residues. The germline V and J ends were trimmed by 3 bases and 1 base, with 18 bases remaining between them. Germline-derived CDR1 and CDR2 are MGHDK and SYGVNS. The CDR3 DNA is TGTGCCAGCAGTGATTTACTAGCTAATCCCTTGAACACCGGGGAGCTGTTTTTT. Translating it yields CASSDLLANPLNTGELFF.

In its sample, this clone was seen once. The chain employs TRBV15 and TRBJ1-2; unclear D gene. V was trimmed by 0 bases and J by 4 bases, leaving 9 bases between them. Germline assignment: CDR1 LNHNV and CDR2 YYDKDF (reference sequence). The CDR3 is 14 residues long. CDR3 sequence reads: CATSRDRSGYGYTF. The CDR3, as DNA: TGTGCCACCAGCAGAGATCGGTCAGGCTATGGCTACACCTTC.

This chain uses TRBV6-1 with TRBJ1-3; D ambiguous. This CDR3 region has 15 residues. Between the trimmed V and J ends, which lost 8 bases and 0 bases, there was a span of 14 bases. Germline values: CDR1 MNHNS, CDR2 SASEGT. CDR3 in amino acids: CASSGREHSGNTIYF. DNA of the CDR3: TGTGCCAGCTCGGGGAGGGAGCACTCTGGAAACACCATATATTTT.

As DNA, the CDR3 is TGTGCCAGCAGCTCCCCGGGGGGGCAGCAAAGGGATTCACCCCTCCACTTT. This sequence encodes CASSSPGGQQRDSPLHF. This rearrangement joins TRBV7-9 to TRBJ1-6, with D perhaps TRBD1 (6 bases). Trimming shortened V by 4 bases and J by 8 bases, and 21 bases separated the two germline ends. This CDR3 contains 17 residues. Per germline, CDR1 SEHNR and CDR2 FQNEAQ (reference sequence).